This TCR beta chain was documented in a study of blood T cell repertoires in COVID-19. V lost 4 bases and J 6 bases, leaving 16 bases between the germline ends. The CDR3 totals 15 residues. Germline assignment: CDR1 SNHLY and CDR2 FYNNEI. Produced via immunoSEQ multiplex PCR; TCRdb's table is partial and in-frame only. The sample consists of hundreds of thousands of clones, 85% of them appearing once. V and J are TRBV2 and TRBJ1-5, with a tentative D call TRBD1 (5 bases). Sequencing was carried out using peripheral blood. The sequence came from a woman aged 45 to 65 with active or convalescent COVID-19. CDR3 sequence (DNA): TGTGCCAGCAGTGGGGAAGCCAGGGCGACTCAGCCCCAGCATTTT. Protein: CASSGEARATQPQHF.